Below are 18 T cell receptor beta chains sequenced from a single sample in a study of CD8 T cells in ankylosing spondylitis. Their target antigens are unknown. General study findings and limits: What seemed typical of ankylosing spondylitis blood was a TCR beta motif built from about 8 highly homologous variants.

TCRdb reprocessed the 5' RACE reads via MiXCR and lists one record per CDR3 protein. The table lists hundreds of thousands of distinct CDR3 sequences, about 12% of them singletons. The sequencing sample was made of blood, either unsorted or a sorted T cell fraction (not recorded which). The source is a male donor with ankylosing spondylitis.

The chain employs TRBV7-8 and TRBJ2-7, with 7 bases identical to TRBD1. J gave up 2 bases and V 5 bases, and 6 bases lay outside the gene matches. The CDR3 loop spans 14 amino acids. The germline V gene has CDR1 SGHVS and CDR2 FQNEAQ. The CDR3 reads CASSPRQGTYEQYV. DNA for the CDR3: TGTGCCAGCAGCCCGAGACAGGGTACCTACGAGCAGTACGTC.

This clonotype has ten or more counts. The chain links TRBV20-1 to TRBJ1-4; D ambiguous. With 1 base removed from V and 0 bases from J, the gap between germline ends came to 9 bases. Germline assignment: CDR1 DFQATT and CDR2 SNEGSKA (reference sequence). The CDR3 extends over 15 amino acids. In DNA, the CDR3 is TGCAGTGCTAGAGCGGAGGGAGCAACTAATGAAAAACTGTTTTTT. Its translation: CSARAEGATNEKLFF.

The chain combines TRBV3-1 with TRBJ2-2, with 14 bases matching TRBD2. V gave up 0 bases and J gave up 1 base; unmatched junction bases: 7. Germline V lookup: CDR1 LGHDT, CDR2 YNNKEL (reference sequence). The CDR3 covers 20 residues. CDR3: CASSQDFWTSGRRNTGELFF. The CDR3 DNA follows: TGTGCCAGCAGCCAAGATTTTTGGACTAGCGGGAGGCGGAACACCGGGGAGCTGTTTTTT.

The chain employs TRBV6-1 and TRBJ1-5; no definite D call. CDR1 and CDR2 from the germline V gene are MNHNS and SASEGT. This CDR3 has 14 amino acids. Trimming stripped 7 bases from V and 0 bases from J, with 10 bases between. The CDR3 DNA reads TGTGCCAGCATCCACGGGTATAGCAATCAGCCCCAGCATTTT. This gives the protein CASIHGYSNQPQHF.

In this sample, this clonotype turned up many times. The rearrangement joins TRBV11-2 to TRBJ1-2, with 8 bases that match TRBD1. The CDR3 length is 15 residues. Looked up from germline, CDR1 is SGHAT and CDR2 is FQNNGV. Trimming at V came to 0 bases and at J to 8 bases, leaving 8 bases not matched to a gene. The CDR3 spells CASSLDLQGARGYTF. The CDR3 DNA sequence: TGTGCCAGCAGCTTAGACCTTCAGGGGGCGCGAGGCTACACCTTC. Drawing the rest from reference TRBV11-2 and TRBJ1-2, the complete variable domain is EAGVAQSPRYKIIEKRQSVAFWCNPISGHATLYWYQQILGQGPKLLIQFQNNGVVDDSQLPKDRFSAERLKGVDSTLKIQPAKLEDSAVYLCASSLDLQGARGYTFGSGTRLTVV.

This clonotype was counted a few times. The gene calls are TRBV7-8 and TRBJ1-5, with D possibly being TRBD1 (6 bases). Looked up from germline, CDR1 is SGHVS and CDR2 is FQNEAQ. The CDR3 is made up of 17 amino acids. The V and J ends lost 2 bases and 0 bases respectively, with 14 bases between them. In DNA, the CDR3 is TGTGCCAGCAGCTTATTCACAGGGATGAATAGCAATCAGCCCCAGCATTTT. Encoded protein: CASSLFTGMNSNQPQHF.

The chain couples TRBV7-8 to TRBJ1-5, with 10 bases fitting TRBD1. This CDR3 is 16 amino acids long. Germline CDR1 and CDR2: SGHVS and FQNEAQ. The junction had 4 bases not matched to a gene; V was cut back by 3 bases and J by 2 bases. CDR3 amino acids: CASSLYGTGGNQPQHF. CDR3 in DNA: TGTGCCAGCAGCTTGTATGGGACAGGGGGCAATCAGCCCCAGCATTTT.

V gene TRBV5-1 combines with J gene TRBJ2-1, with D perhaps matching TRBD2 (6 bases). Trimming stripped 9 bases from V and 7 bases from J, with 17 bases between. Germline lookup yields CDR1 SGHRS and CDR2 YFSETQ. The CDR3 is 13 residues long. The CDR3 DNA follows: TGCGCCACCCGTGAGACTAGTTCGAATGAGCAGTTCTTC. Translated, it gives CATRETSSNEQFF. Combining the CDR3 with reference TRBV5-1 and TRBJ2-1 gives the whole variable domain KAGVTQTPRYLIKTRGQQVTLSCSPISGHRSVSWYQQTPGQGLQFLFEYFSETQRNKGNFPGRFSGRQFSNSRSEMNVSTLELGDSALYLCATRETSSNEQFFGPGTRLTVL.

This clonotype was seen a handful of times. This chain uses TRBV7-9 with TRBJ2-5, with D perhaps matching TRBD1 (5 bases). Germline CDR1 is SEHNR and CDR2 is FQNEAQ (reference sequence). CDR3 size: 15 residues. With 1 base removed from V and 5 bases from J, the gap between germline ends came to 14 bases. The CDR3 here is CASSLVQGKKETQYF. CDR3 coding DNA: TGTGCCAGCAGCTTAGTCCAGGGAAAGAAGGAGACCCAGTACTTC.

This chain uses TRBV7-9 with TRBJ2-2; D remains ambiguous. CDR3 size: 13 residues. Per the germline V gene, CDR1 is SEHNR and CDR2 is FQNEAQ (reference sequence). V was pared by 3 bases and J by 6 bases, with 8 bases between. CDR3 protein: CASSFGPPGELFF. CDR3 bases: TGTGCCAGCAGCTTCGGACCTCCCGGGGAGCTGTTTTTT.

The sample holds many counts of this clonotype. The V and J genes are TRBV7-9 and TRBJ1-1; D call uncertain. The CDR3 runs 14 residues. Germline assignment: CDR1 SEHNR and CDR2 FQNEAQ (reference sequence). Trimming removed 4 bases from V and 1 base from J, with 10 bases in between. This CDR3 reads CASSSPSGNTEAFF. DNA of the CDR3: TGTGCCAGCAGCTCACCCTCCGGGAACACTGAAGCTTTCTTT.

This clonotype appeared a few times. The chain has TRBV15 and TRBJ2-1; D is unclear. The CDR3 runs 14 residues. V dropped 6 bases and J dropped 0 bases, with 9 bases sitting between them. Germline CDR1 and CDR2: LNHNV and YYDKDF (reference sequence). The CDR3 region has the DNA TGTGCCACCAGAGACCTTAGCTCCTACAATGAGCAGTTCTTC. Protein sequence: CATRDLSSYNEQFF.

This clonotype was counted ten times or more. The rearrangement joins TRBV29-1 to TRBJ2-3; no reliable D call. Germline V CDR1 and CDR2: SQVTM, ANQGSEA. With 3 bases removed from V and 0 bases from J, the gap between germline ends came to 13 bases. The CDR3 is made up of 15 amino acids. CDR3 sequence: CSVDRLAASTDTQYF. The CDR3 nucleotides are TGCAGCGTTGACCGACTTGCGGCAAGCACAGATACGCAGTATTTT.

This chain links TRBV29-1 with TRBJ2-7; D gene uncertain. CDR1 and CDR2 (germline): SQVTM, ANQGSEA. This CDR3 comprises 12 residues. The germline V and J ends were trimmed by 7 bases and 0 bases, with 10 bases remaining between them. DNA for the CDR3: TGCAGCGCCACGACTGTCTCCTACGAGCAGTACTTC. Residues: CSATTVSYEQYF.

This clonotype was seen a few times. The chain joins TRBV12-3 or TRBV12-4 to TRBJ2-1, with TRBD2 as a possible D gene (5 bases). CDR3 size: 15 residues. Trimming removed 3 bases at V and 2 bases at J, with 11 bases between. The CDR3 loop is CASSFRGSTYNEQFF. Here the CDR3 DNA reads TGTGCCAGCAGTTTTCGCGGGTCGACCTACAATGAGCAGTTCTTC.

The table lists this clonotype with a few counts. J is TRBJ1-2 and V is TRBV5-1; TRBD1 matches at 7 bases. Looked up from germline, CDR1 is SGHRS and CDR2 is YFSETQ. V shed 1 base and J 0 bases; nucleotides not matched to a gene: 3. This CDR3 comprises 15 residues. CDR3 coding DNA: TGCGCCAGCAGCTTGACAGGGGTAACTAACTATGGCTACACCTTC. Its translation is CASSLTGVTNYGYTF. The full variable domain, with the rest looked up from reference TRBV5-1 and TRBJ1-2, is KAGVTQTPRYLIKTRGQQVTLSCSPISGHRSVSWYQQTPGQGLQFLFEYFSETQRNKGNFPGRFSGRQFSNSRSEMNVSTLELGDSALYLCASSLTGVTNYGYTFGSGTRLTVV.

The V gene is TRBV20-1, the J gene TRBJ2-1; D is possibly TRBD2 (6 bases). CDR3 length: 14 residues. Germline assignment: CDR1 DFQATT and CDR2 SNEGSKA (reference sequence). The V end was cut by 5 bases, the J end by 1 base, with 12 bases between. The CDR3 sequence: CSAQERASYNEQFF. The CDR3 coding sequence is TGCAGTGCTCAAGAGCGGGCGTCCTACAATGAGCAGTTCTTC.

The chain recombines TRBV20-1 with TRBJ2-3; a possible D gene is TRBD2 (7 bases). This CDR3 is built from 19 residues. Trimming left V 2 bases short and J 4 bases short, with 28 bases between. The germline CDR1 and CDR2 sequences are DFQATT and SNEGSKA (reference sequence). The CDR3 DNA sequence: TGCAGTGCTAGAATTTTTCGCGGGGGCGGTCGAGGGAATCCAGATACGCAGTATTTT. Its translation is CSARIFRGGGRGNPDTQYF.